Given below is one T cell receptor beta chain in context. Its specificity is unknown. Individuals who donated were healthy Caucasians from Russia aged roughly 6 to 100. The entry originates in a study of blood T cells in healthy people across ages. General study points: As age increased, TCR beta diversity per million T cells fell in a roughly linear fashion. Unsorted PBMC material precluded a definitive naive versus antigen-experienced comparison.

The second PCR ran roughly 6 to 11 cycles with a sample-barcoded 5' primer and J-beta primers. Every molecule of cDNA carried a tag from a template-switch adaptor with 12 random nucleotides. TCRdb analysed the 5' RACE reads with MiXCR anew, one entry per CDR3 protein. Of around 1,500,000 distinct CDR3 sequences listed, approximately 40% are singletons. Between the trimmed V and J ends, which lost 8 bases and 6 bases, there was a span of 11 bases. The CDR3 is 13 amino acids. The V gene's germline CDR1 is SEHNR and CDR2 FQNEAQ (reference sequence). The TCR comes from a woman aged 18 to 35 in good health. Sample: blood. V is TRBV7-9 and J is TRBJ1-6; D might be TRBD1 (5 bases). CDR3 sequence reads: CASAVGGNSPLHF. In DNA form, the CDR3 reads TGTGCCAGCGCAGTCGGGGGTAATTCACCCCTCCACTTT.